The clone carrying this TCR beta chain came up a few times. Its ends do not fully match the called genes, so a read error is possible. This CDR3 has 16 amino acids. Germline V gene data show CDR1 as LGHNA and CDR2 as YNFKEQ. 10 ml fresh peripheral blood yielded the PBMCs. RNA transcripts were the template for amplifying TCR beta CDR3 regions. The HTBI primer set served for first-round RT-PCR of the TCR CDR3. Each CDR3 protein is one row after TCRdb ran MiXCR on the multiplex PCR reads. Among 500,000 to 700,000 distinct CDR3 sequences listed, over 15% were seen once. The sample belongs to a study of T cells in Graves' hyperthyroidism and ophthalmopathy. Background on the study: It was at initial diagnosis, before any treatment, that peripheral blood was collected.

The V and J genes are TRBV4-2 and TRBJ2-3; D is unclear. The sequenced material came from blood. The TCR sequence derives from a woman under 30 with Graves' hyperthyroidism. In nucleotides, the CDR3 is TGCGCCAGCAGCCCTGACCCGGTTTCTGGCACAGATACGCAGTATTTT. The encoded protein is CASSPDPVSGTDTQYF.